Shown below are 21 T cell receptor beta chains from a single sample sequenced in a study of shared clonotypes between healthy human individuals. The method was immunoSEQ multiplex PCR; TCRdb's version includes in-frame clones alone and lacks a portion of them. The sample holds over a million clones, more than 65% seen once. The sequencing input was memory CD4+ T cells sorted from blood. Subset given: CD45RA-negative fraction. Receptors were obtained from a man between 18 and 29 years old in good health.

This clone was seen repeatedly, ten times or more. Distinct nucleotide sequences in the sample also encode this CDR3. This chain connects TRBV9 to TRBJ2-1; D ambiguous. Germline V gives CDR1 SGDLS, CDR2 YYNGEE. The V gene lost 0 bases and the J gene lost 1 base, with 2 bases spanning the gap. This CDR3 region has 13 residues. DNA for the CDR3: TGTGCCAGCAGCGTAGGGTCCTACAATGAGCAGTTCTTC. It translates to CASSVGSYNEQFF.

This clone has a single count. The rearrangement uses TRBV11-2 and TRBJ2-1; 9 nucleotides agree with TRBD1. The trim removed 3 bases at V and 6 bases at J, leaving 0 bases unmatched. Germline assignment: CDR1 SGHAT and CDR2 FQNNGV. This CDR3 has 13 amino acids. The CDR3 loop reads CASSLTGGNEQFF. The DNA for the CDR3 is TGTGCCAGCAGCTTGACAGGGGGCAATGAGCAGTTCTTC.

The J gene is TRBJ2-7, the V gene TRBV6-6; 7 bases fit TRBD1. The germline gives CDR1 MNHNY, CDR2 SVGAGI (reference sequence). The CDR3 is 15 residues long. Losses at the gene ends were 5 bases for V and 1 base for J; bases not matched to a gene: 8. In DNA, the CDR3 is TGTGCCAGCAGTAAGGGGACAGCCTCTTCCTACGAGCAGTACTTC. It yields the protein CASSKGTASSYEQYF.

The chain is built from TRBV19 and TRBJ1-4, with TRBD1 matching 7 bases. The germline CDR1 and CDR2 sequences are LNHDA and SQIVND (reference sequence). V shed 5 bases, J shed 4 bases, and the junction held 7 bases outside the gene matches. The CDR3 spans 15 residues. The CDR3 reads CASSSRQGHNEKLFF. In nucleotides, the CDR3 is TGTGCCAGTAGTTCTAGACAGGGTCATAATGAAAAACTGTTTTTT.

The chain has TRBV6-5 and TRBJ2-2; D possibly uses TRBD1 or TRBD2 (5 bases each). Trimming removed 5 bases from V and 3 bases from J, with 13 bases in between. In germline, CDR1 is MNHEY, CDR2 SVGAGI. CDR3 length: 15 residues. For the CDR3, the DNA is TGTGCCAGCAGTCCCGGGACCCATGACACCGGGGAGCTGTTTTTT. This translates into CASSPGTHDTGELFF.

The chain has TRBV10-3 and TRBJ2-6; possibly TRBD1 or TRBD2 for D (5 bases each). This CDR3 region has 16 residues. V shed 8 bases and J shed 0 bases, with 14 bases lying between them. Looked up from germline, CDR1 is ENHRY and CDR2 is SYGVKD. CDR3 residues: CAIQGGGNSGANVLTF. The CDR3 DNA is TGTGCCATCCAGGGTGGAGGTAACTCTGGGGCCAACGTCCTGACTTTC.

This chain uses TRBV19 with TRBJ1-2; the match to TRBD1 covers 9 bases. The V and J ends lost 6 bases and 2 bases, in that order; junction bases with no gene match: 7. Looked up from germline, CDR1 is LNHDA and CDR2 is SQIVND (reference sequence). There are 15 residues in the CDR3. CDR3 in DNA: TGTGCCAGTAGGAAACAGGGGGCCCTAAACTATGGCTACACCTTC. Protein product: CASRKQGALNYGYTF.

The V call is TRBV7-2, the J call TRBJ1-6; TRBD1 agrees at 9 bases. The CDR3 runs to 15 residues. V was clipped by 3 bases and J by 9 bases; unmatched bases: 6. Per the germline V gene, CDR1 is SGHTA and CDR2 is FQGNSA. CDR3 protein: CASSFSQGAGSPLHF. Written as DNA, the CDR3 is TGTGCCAGCAGCTTCTCACAGGGGGCGGGTTCACCCCTCCACTTT.

The V and J genes are TRBV7-2 and TRBJ2-5, with 7 bases identical to TRBD2. The CDR3 covers 14 residues. J lost 3 bases, V lost 0 bases, and 1 base had no gene match. From germline, CDR1 is SGHTA and CDR2 FQGNSA. DNA for the CDR3: TGTGCCAGCAGCTTAGCGGGACTAAAAGAGACCCAGTACTTC. Protein: CASSLAGLKETQYF.

The chain couples TRBV5-1 to TRBJ2-4, with 9 bases fitting TRBD2. Germline lookup yields CDR1 SGHRS and CDR2 YFSETQ. This CDR3 region has 17 residues. V was clipped by 1 base and J by 0 bases; unmatched bases: 5. CDR3 loop: CASSLSSSGIAKNIQYF. DNA for the CDR3: TGCGCCAGCAGCTTGTCTTCTAGCGGGATAGCCAAAAACATTCAGTACTTC.

In this sample, this clone turned up many times. The chain combines TRBV7-2 with TRBJ2-3; 9 bases match TRBD2. Germline-derived CDR1 and CDR2 are SGHTA and FQGNSA. V lost 2 bases and J lost 3; bases outside the gene matches: 6. The CDR3 extends over 16 amino acids. In nucleotides, the CDR3 is TGTGCCAGCAGCTTAATAGCGGGAGATAGAACAGATACGCAGTATTTT. Protein product: CASSLIAGDRTDTQYF. The full variable domain, its missing parts supplied by reference TRBV7-2 and TRBJ2-3, is GAGVSQSPSNKVTEKGKDVELRCDPISGHTALYWYRQSLGQGLEFLIYFQGNSAPDKSGLPSDRFSAERTGGSVSTLTIQRTQQEDSAVYLCASSLIAGDRTDTQYFGPGTRLTVL.

This chain links TRBV15 with TRBJ2-5; 8 bases line up with TRBD1. The CDR3 is made up of 15 amino acids. The J segment lost 1 base and the V segment lost 1 base, leaving 2 bases of the junction unmatched. Germline V gene data show CDR1 as LNHNV and CDR2 as YYDKDF (reference sequence). The CDR3 DNA reads TGTGCCACCAGCAGAGCCGGACAGGGCCAAGAGACCCAGTACTTC. It codes for CATSRAGQGQETQYF.

This sequence joins TRBV19 and TRBJ1-2; D perhaps matches TRBD1 (5 bases). The CDR3 is 13 residues long. Germline lookup yields CDR1 LNHDA and CDR2 SQIVND (reference sequence). V shed 10 bases and J shed 4 bases, with 16 bases lying between them. The CDR3 sequence: CATRRAGGYGYTF. The CDR3 DNA sequence: TGTGCCACGCGCCGGGCCGGGGGCTATGGCTACACCTTC. Filled out from reference TRBV19 and TRBJ1-2, the complete variable domain reads DGGITQSPKYLFRKEGQNVTLSCEQNLNHDAMYWYRQDPGQGLRLIYYSQIVNDFQKGDIAEGYSVSREKKESFPLTVTSAQKNPTAFYLCATRRAGGYGYTFGSGTRLTVV.

This clone has a count of ten or more. The chain has TRBV19 and TRBJ2-1, with D tentatively TRBD2 (5 bases). The CDR3 is 16 amino acids. V dropped 3 bases and J dropped 7 bases, with 19 bases sitting between them. Per germline, CDR1 LNHDA and CDR2 SQIVND (reference sequence). The CDR3 spells CASSIKRRNPGNEQFF. The CDR3 nucleotides read TGTGCCAGTAGTATTAAACGTCGTAACCCGGGGAATGAGCAGTTCTTC.

The chain employs TRBV4-2 and TRBJ2-4; TRBD1 matches at 9 bases. CDR1 is LGHNA and CDR2 is YNFKEQ in the germline V gene. This CDR3 spans 15 amino acids. J gave up 8 bases and V 2 bases, and 7 bases lay outside the gene matches. The CDR3 reads CASSQTPDRGDIQYF. As DNA, the CDR3 is TGTGCCAGCAGCCAAACCCCGGACAGGGGCGACATTCAGTACTTC.

Concerning this clone itself: The germline gene is not matched at one end of the junction; a read error may be the cause. The rearrangement links TRBV30 to TRBJ2-3, with D possibly TRBD2 on 6 matching bases. Germline loops: CDR1 GTSNPN, CDR2 SVGIG (reference sequence). The CDR3 covers 13 residues. CDR3 in DNA: TGTGCCTGGAGTCTCGGGACTCCAGATGCGCAGTATTTT. This sequence encodes CAWSLGTPDAQYF. Filled out from reference TRBV30 and TRBJ2-3, the complete variable domain reads SQTIHQWPATLVQPVGSPLSLECTVEGTSNPNLYWYRQAAGRGLQLLFYSVGIGQISSEVPQNLSASRPQDRQFILSSKKLLLSDSGFYLCAWSLGTPDAQYFGPGTRLTVL.

The chain has TRBV5-1 and TRBJ1-5, with D maybe TRBD1 (5 bases). Per germline, CDR1 SGHRS and CDR2 YFSETQ. The CDR3 runs 16 residues. Trimming shortened V by 0 bases and J by 2 bases, and 12 bases separated the two germline ends. The CDR3 region is CASSLDGVGGNQPQHF. In DNA, the CDR3 is TGCGCCAGCAGCTTGGACGGGGTAGGGGGCAATCAGCCCCAGCATTTT.

The chain carries TRBV5-6 and TRBJ1-2; D is undetermined. Germline CDR1 is SGHDT and CDR2 is YYEEEE. The CDR3 is 13 residues long. V dropped 0 bases and J dropped 8 bases, with 11 bases sitting between them. CDR3 in amino acids: CASSLERDYGYTF. The DNA for the CDR3 is TGTGCCAGCAGCTTGGAGAGGGATTACGGCTACACCTTC.

As for this clone: Other DNA sequences in this specimen translate into the identical CDR3. The chain couples TRBV4-3 to TRBJ2-3; D possibly corresponds to TRBD2 (5 bases). This CDR3 region has 13 residues. Trimming cost V 0 bases and J 6 bases, with 7 bases left between them. CDR1 LGHNA and CDR2 YSLEER come from the germline V gene. In nucleotides, the CDR3 is TGCGCCAGCAGCCAAGAAGGAGGCGATACGCAGTATTTT. Protein sequence: CASSQEGGDTQYF.

The chain recombines TRBV5-1 with TRBJ2-2, with D possibly TRBD2 on 6 matching bases. Trimming cost V 4 bases and J 4 bases, with 14 bases left between them. CDR3 length equals 15 residues. Germline V gene data show CDR1 as SGHRS and CDR2 as YFSETQ. This CDR3 reads CASSPNPGGTGELFF. CDR3 nucleotide sequence: TGCGCCAGCAGCCCAAACCCCGGGGGCACCGGGGAGCTGTTTTTT.

The chain combines TRBV5-1 with TRBJ2-7; 9 bases fit TRBD1. The J segment lost 2 bases and the V segment lost 0 bases, leaving 6 bases of the junction unmatched. The germline gives CDR1 SGHRS, CDR2 YFSETQ. This CDR3 has 16 residues. The CDR3 coding sequence is TGCGCCAGCAGCTTGGGGGACAGGGAGGCGGCCTACGAGCAGTACTTC. Translating it yields CASSLGDREAAYEQYF.